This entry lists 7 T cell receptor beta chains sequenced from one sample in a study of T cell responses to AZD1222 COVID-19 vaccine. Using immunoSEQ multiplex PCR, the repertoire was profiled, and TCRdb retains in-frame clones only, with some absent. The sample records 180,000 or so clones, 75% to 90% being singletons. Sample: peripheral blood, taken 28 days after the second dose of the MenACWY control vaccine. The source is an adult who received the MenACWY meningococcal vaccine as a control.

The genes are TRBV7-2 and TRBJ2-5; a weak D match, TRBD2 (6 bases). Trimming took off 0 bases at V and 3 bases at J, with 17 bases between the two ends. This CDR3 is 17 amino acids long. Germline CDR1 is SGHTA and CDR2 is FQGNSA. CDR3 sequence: CASSLASSAVGKETQYF. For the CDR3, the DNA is TGTGCCAGCAGCTTAGCGTCTAGCGCGGTGGGAAAAGAGACCCAGTACTTC.

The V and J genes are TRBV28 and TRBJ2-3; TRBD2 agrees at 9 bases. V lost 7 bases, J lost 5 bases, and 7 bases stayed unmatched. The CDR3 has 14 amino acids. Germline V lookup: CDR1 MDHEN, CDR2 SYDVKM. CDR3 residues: CASTGGRARDTQYF. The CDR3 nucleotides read TGTGCCAGCACCGGCGGGAGGGCTCGAGATACGCAGTATTTT.

This CDR3 reads CASSIDRAHEQYF. In DNA, the CDR3 is TGTGCCAGCAGCATAGACAGGGCCCACGAGCAGTACTTC. This chain joins TRBV7-9 and TRBJ2-7; 7 bases align to TRBD1. The CDR3 length is 13 residues. The V segment lost 5 bases and the J segment 5 bases; nucleotides outside the gene matches: 6. CDR1 is SEHNR and CDR2 is FQNEAQ in the germline V gene (reference sequence).

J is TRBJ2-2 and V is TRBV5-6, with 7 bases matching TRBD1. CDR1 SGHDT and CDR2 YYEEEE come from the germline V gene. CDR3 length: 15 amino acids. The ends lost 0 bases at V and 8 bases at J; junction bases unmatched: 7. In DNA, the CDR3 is TGTGCCAGCAGCTTGGTAGGCAGGGGGACAGGGGAGCTGTTTTTT. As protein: CASSLVGRGTGELFF.

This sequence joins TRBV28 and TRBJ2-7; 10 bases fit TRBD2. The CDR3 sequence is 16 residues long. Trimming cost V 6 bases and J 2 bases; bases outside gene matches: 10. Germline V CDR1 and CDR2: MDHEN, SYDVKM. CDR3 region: CASSPESGTSAYEQYF. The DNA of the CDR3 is TGTGCCAGCAGCCCCGAATCCGGGACTAGCGCCTACGAGCAGTACTTC.

Here the CDR3 reads CATDLGQGNTGELFF. The CDR3 coding sequence is TGTGCCACAGATCTCGGACAGGGGAACACCGGGGAGCTGTTTTTT. The chain is built from TRBV7-9 and TRBJ2-2; 8 bases align to TRBD1. This CDR3 has 15 residues. V dropped 10 bases and J dropped 1; count of bases not matched to a gene: 8. Germline CDR1 and CDR2: SEHNR and FQNEAQ (reference sequence).

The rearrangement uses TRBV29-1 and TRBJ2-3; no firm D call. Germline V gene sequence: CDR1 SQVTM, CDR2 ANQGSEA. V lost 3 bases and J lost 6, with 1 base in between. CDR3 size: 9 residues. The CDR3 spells CSVDDTQYF. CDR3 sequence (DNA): TGCAGCGTTGACGATACGCAGTATTTT.